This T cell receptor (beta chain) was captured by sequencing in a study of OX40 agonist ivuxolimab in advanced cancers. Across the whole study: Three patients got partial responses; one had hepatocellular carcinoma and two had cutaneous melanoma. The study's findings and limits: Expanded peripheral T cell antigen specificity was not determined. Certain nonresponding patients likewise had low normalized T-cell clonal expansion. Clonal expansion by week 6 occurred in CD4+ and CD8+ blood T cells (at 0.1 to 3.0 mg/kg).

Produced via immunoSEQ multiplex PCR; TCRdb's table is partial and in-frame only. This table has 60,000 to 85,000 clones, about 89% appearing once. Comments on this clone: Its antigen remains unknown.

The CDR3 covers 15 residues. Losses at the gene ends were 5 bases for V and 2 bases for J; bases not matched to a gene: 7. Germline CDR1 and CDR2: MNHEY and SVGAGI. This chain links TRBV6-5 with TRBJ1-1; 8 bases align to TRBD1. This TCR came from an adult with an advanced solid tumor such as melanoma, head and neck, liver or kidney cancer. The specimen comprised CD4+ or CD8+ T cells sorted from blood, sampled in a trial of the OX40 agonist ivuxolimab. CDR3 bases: TGTGCCAGCAGTCCTGGACAGGGACCCAACACTGAAGCTTTCTTT. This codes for CASSPGQGPNTEAFF.